This TCR beta chain appears in the sequencing data of a study of blood T cell repertoires in COVID-19. Study summary: Acute-phase and convalescent COVID-19 samples originated in the United States, Italy and Spain. PBMCs, B-cell-depleted T cells, or T cells were the source of the cDNA or gDNA that made up the material.

The V gene lost 4 bases and the J gene lost 3 bases, with 13 bases spanning the gap. CDR1 SGHRS and CDR2 YFSETQ come from the germline V gene. The CDR3 extends over 15 amino acids. Under the authors' procedure: Scientists estimated how many nucleated cells there were by amplifying reference gene primers. Some clones are missing from TCRdb's copy, which holds only in-frame ones; the method was immunoSEQ multiplex PCR. The V and J calls and clone size come from that table; D and trimming were worked out from the DNA. The repertoire consists of approximately 180,000 clones, with 75% to 90% occurring once and the leading ten covering more than 2.5%.

The J gene is TRBJ1-4, the V gene TRBV5-1; possible D gene TRBD1, 5 bases. The receptor's source is a man in his 60s with acute or convalescent COVID-19. Sequencing used peripheral blood. The CDR3 region is CASSERQTPNEKLFF. The CDR3 bases are TGCGCCAGCAGCGAAAGACAGACACCTAATGAAAAACTGTTTTTT.